Below are 10 T cell receptor beta chains sequenced from a single sample in a study of T cell responses to AZD1222 COVID-19 vaccine (dated by TCRdb to the early 2020s). Library preparation employed the immunoSEQ multiplex PCR assay. The source is immuneACCESS, and TCRdb retained only in-frame sequences with V and J called. Part of the clones is not carried over; for the studies checked, unresolved V genes explain less than half of this, and the remainder is unexplained. The table for this sample lists around 67,000 clones; approximately 81% of them were counted only once. The leading ten clones occupy around 20% of the sample. In light of the paper, this sample's time point label describes: baseline before first vaccination. This material consisted of peripheral blood, taken on day 0 of AZD1222 vaccination. The receptors were sampled from an adult in good health.

The chain combines TRBV19 with TRBJ2-1, with 10 nucleotides matching TRBD1. Germline V gene lookup returns CDR1 LNHDA and CDR2 SQIVND (reference sequence). This CDR3 has 16 residues. Trimming cost V 8 bases and J 8 bases; bases outside gene matches: 15. The CDR3 bases are TGTGCCAGTCGTAAGAGATCGGACAGGGGGATTCATGAGCAGTTCTTC. This sequence encodes CASRKRSDRGIHEQFF.

The rearrangement links TRBV9 to TRBJ1-2; TRBD1 agrees at 11 bases. The CDR3 has 14 residues. CDR1 is SGDLS, CDR2 YYNGEE, per germline. J lost 3 bases, V lost 3 bases, and 1 base had no gene match. As DNA, the CDR3 is TGTGCCAGCAGCGCGGGACAGGGGGACTATGGCTACACCTTC. Its protein is CASSAGQGDYGYTF. The full variable domain, its missing parts supplied by reference TRBV9 and TRBJ1-2, is DSGVTQTPKHLITATGQRVTLRCSPRSGDLSVYWYQQSLDQGLQFLIQYYNGEERAKGNILERFSAQQFPDLHSELNLSSLELGDSALYFCASSAGQGDYGYTFGSGTRLTVV.

The gene calls are TRBV29-1 and TRBJ2-2; the D gene is possibly TRBD2 (7 bases). The V and J ends lost 5 bases and 4 bases respectively, with 17 bases between them. The CDR3 loop spans 15 amino acids. Germline CDR1 and CDR2: SQVTM and ANQGSEA. The CDR3 is CSVKTPGEGTGELFF. The CDR3 nucleotides read TGCAGCGTTAAGACCCCAGGGGAGGGCACCGGGGAGCTGTTTTTT.

This clone was counted a few times. CDR3 amino acids: CASSPGGLADEQYF. The CDR3 nucleotides read TGTGCCAGCAGTCCCGGGGGACTAGCGGACGAGCAGTACTTC. This chain uses TRBV27 with TRBJ2-7, with 11 bases identical to TRBD2. The CDR3 sequence is 14 residues long. V lost 5 bases, J lost 5 bases, and 5 bases stayed unmatched. Germline V lookup: CDR1 MNHEY, CDR2 SMNVEV (reference sequence).

The chain combines TRBV30 with TRBJ1-2; TRBD1 agrees at 9 bases. The CDR3 has 15 residues. The germline V gene encodes CDR1 GTSNPN and CDR2 SVGIG (reference sequence). The V and J ends lost 4 bases and 4 bases, in that order; junction bases with no gene match: 10. The chain's CDR3 is CAWNPFGQGTYGYTF. The CDR3 DNA is TGTGCCTGGAACCCATTCGGACAGGGGACCTATGGCTACACCTTC.

A note on this clone: At one end the junction does not follow the germline gene, possibly because of a read error. The chain recombines TRBV5-5 with TRBJ1-2; D possibly corresponds to TRBD1 (6 bases). The CDR3 totals 14 residues. The germline V gene has CDR1 SGHKS and CDR2 YYEKEE (reference sequence). The CDR3 loop reads CASSDLKADRTPRF. In nucleotides, the CDR3 is TGTGCCAGCAGCGACCTAAAGGCAGACAGGACACCCCGGTTC.

The chain has TRBV28 and TRBJ1-4; weak D call: TRBD1 (5 bases). Germline CDR1 is MDHEN and CDR2 is SYDVKM. V gave up 4 bases and J gave up 3 bases, with 12 bases separating them. The CDR3 spans 15 residues. CDR3 in amino acids: CASSSLGVPNEKLFF. DNA for the CDR3: TGTGCCAGCAGTTCCTTAGGGGTACCTAATGAAAAACTGTTTTTT.

The gene calls are TRBV3-1 (or the pseudogene TRBV3-2) and TRBJ2-7, with D hard to call. In germline, CDR1 is LGHDT, CDR2 YNNKEL (reference sequence). V lost 3 bases, J lost 5 bases, and 14 bases lay in between. The CDR3 extends over 14 amino acids. CDR3 protein: CASSHSLKVHEQYF. The CDR3 DNA is TGTGCCAGCAGCCACAGTCTCAAGGTCCACGAGCAGTACTTC.

For this clone: The same CDR3 is also encoded by other DNA sequences in this sample. The CDR3 here is CASSPGTGELFF. CDR3 nucleotide sequence: TGTGCCAGCAGCCCAGGCACCGGGGAGCTGTTTTTT. V and J are TRBV7-3 and TRBJ2-2; no clear D. V was trimmed by 5 bases and J by 4 bases, leaving 5 bases between them. From germline, CDR1 is SGHTA and CDR2 FQGTGA. The CDR3 is 12 residues long.

The V and J genes are TRBV19 and TRBJ1-2; 8 bases line up with TRBD1. This CDR3 is 14 amino acids long. Germline CDR1 and CDR2: LNHDA and SQIVND (reference sequence). The V gene end was trimmed by 5 bases and the J gene end by 2 bases; junction bases not matched to a gene: 4. CDR3 bases: TGTGCCAGTAGTCCCGGACAGGGCAACTATGGCTACACCTTC. Translated, it gives CASSPGQGNYGYTF. Filled out from reference TRBV19 and TRBJ1-2, the complete variable domain reads DGGITQSPKYLFRKEGQNVTLSCEQNLNHDAMYWYRQDPGQGLRLIYYSQIVNDFQKGDIAEGYSVSREKKESFPLTVTSAQKNPTAFYLCASSPGQGNYGYTFGSGTRLTVV.